The 17 T cell receptor beta chains in this list originate from one sample, sequenced in a study of blood T cell repertoires in COVID-19 (dated by TCRdb to the early 2020s). Library method: the immunoSEQ multiplex PCR assay. What TCRdb holds here is the immuneACCESS table cut down to in-frame rearrangements. Part of the clones is not present; checked against another copy, under half of the missing clones reflect an unresolved V gene, and the others are unexplained. For this sample the table gives 250,000 to 300,000 clones, of which approximately 88% were detected only once. 10% of the sample rests with the top ten. Sequenced sample: peripheral blood. The receptors here all came from a woman aged 70-85 years with COVID-19, enrolled during active disease.

A single count supports this clone. The V call is TRBV13, the J call TRBJ2-7; 10 bases align to TRBD1. V shed 4 bases, J shed 7 bases, and the junction held 7 bases outside the gene matches. CDR1 is PRHDT, CDR2 FYEKMQ, per germline (reference sequence). The CDR3 sequence is 14 residues long. This CDR3 reads CASSSGTGAGEQYF. The DNA for the CDR3 is TGTGCCAGCAGCTCGGGGACAGGGGCGGGGGAGCAGTACTTC.

The chain recombines TRBV2 with TRBJ2-3; 10 nucleotides match TRBD2. The CDR3 contains 16 residues. Trimming took 8 bases from V and 0 from J; bases not matched to a gene: 8. Germline assignment: CDR1 SNHLY and CDR2 FYNNEI. Here the CDR3 DNA reads TGTGCCAGCCTAGCGGGAGTGGGGTCTAGCACAGATACGCAGTATTTT. Its protein is CASLAGVGSSTDTQYF. The whole variable domain, filled in from reference TRBV2 and TRBJ2-3, reads EPEVTQTPSHQVTQMGQEVILRCVPISNHLYFYWYRQILGQKVEFLVSFYNNEISEKSEIFDDQFSVERPDGSNFTLKIRSTKLEDSAMYFCASLAGVGSSTDTQYFGPGTRLTVL.

The V call is TRBV28, the J call TRBJ2-1; 13 nucleotides align to TRBD2. The germline CDR1 and CDR2 sequences are MDHEN and SYDVKM. V lost 6 bases and J lost 7; bases outside the gene matches: 6. This CDR3 is built from 15 residues. In nucleotides, the CDR3 is TGTGCCAGCAGCCCTACTAGCGGGAGGGCTAATGAGCAGTTCTTC. This codes for CASSPTSGRANEQFF.

The V gene is TRBV7-9, the J gene TRBJ2-7; 12 bases match TRBD2. The CDR3 sequence is 16 residues long. Germline loops: CDR1 SEHNR, CDR2 FQNEAQ (reference sequence). V was clipped by 5 bases and J by 1 base; unmatched bases: 6. The CDR3 nucleotides are TGTGCCAGCAGCGAACGCGGGACTAGCGGGTCCTACGAGCAGTACTTC. Translation gives CASSERGTSGSYEQYF.

V and J are TRBV19 and TRBJ2-1; 8 bases match TRBD1. The length of the CDR3 is 14 residues. In germline, CDR1 is LNHDA, CDR2 SQIVND (reference sequence). The ends lost 6 bases at V and 3 bases at J; junction bases unmatched: 4. For the CDR3, the DNA is TGTGCCAGTAGACCCGGGACAGGCTACAATGAGCAGTTCTTC. It encodes CASRPGTGYNEQFF.

This chain uses TRBV3-1 (or the pseudogene TRBV3-2) with TRBJ2-7; D perhaps matches TRBD1 (6 bases). CDR1 is LGHDT and CDR2 is YNNKEL in the germline V gene (reference sequence). The V end lost 3 bases, the J end lost 3 bases, and 9 bases lay between the germline ends. This CDR3 spans 13 amino acids. Written as DNA, the CDR3 is TGTGCCAGCAGCCAGACACAGGGCTACGAGCAGTACTTC. This encodes CASSQTQGYEQYF.

The rearrangement joins TRBV7-2 to TRBJ2-1; 9 bases align to TRBD2. This CDR3 is 16 amino acids long. Trimming took 4 bases from V and 0 from J; bases not matched to a gene: 4. Germline-derived CDR1 and CDR2 are SGHTA and FQGNSA. The CDR3 region is CASSSVSGSSYNEQFF. CDR3 DNA sequence: TGTGCCAGCAGCTCCGTTAGCGGGAGCTCCTACAATGAGCAGTTCTTC.

The chain recombines TRBV30 with TRBJ2-5, with 12 bases matching TRBD2. The CDR3 is made up of 16 amino acids. J was trimmed by 0 bases and V by 2 bases; bases with no gene match: 4. Germline lookup yields CDR1 GTSNPN and CDR2 SVGIG (reference sequence). The chain's CDR3 is CAWSPGLAGYQETQYF. CDR3 nucleotides: TGTGCCTGGAGTCCAGGACTAGCGGGGTACCAAGAGACCCAGTACTTC. Drawing the rest from reference TRBV30 and TRBJ2-5, the complete variable domain is SQTIHQWPATLVQPVGSPLSLECTVEGTSNPNLYWYRQAAGRGLQLLFYSVGIGQISSEVPQNLSASRPQDRQFILSSKKLLLSDSGFYLCAWSPGLAGYQETQYFGPGTRLLVL.

The chain joins TRBV9 to TRBJ2-3, with TRBD2 matching over 8 bases. The germline V gene encodes CDR1 SGDLS and CDR2 YYNGEE. With V trimmed by 0 bases and J by 2 bases, 8 bases remained unmatched. The CDR3 is made up of 17 amino acids. For the CDR3, the DNA is TGTGCCAGCAGCGTAGCTGAAACTAGCGGACCCACAGATACGCAGTATTTT. Its protein product is CASSVAETSGPTDTQYF.

CDR3 DNA sequence: TGTGCCAGCAGCCCAGAAGAAGGTGGGACTAGTGTTAATGAGCAGTACTTC. Translated, it gives CASSPEEGGTSVNEQYF. This rearrangement joins TRBV7-9 to TRBJ2-7; 8 positions match TRBD2. Germline values: CDR1 SEHNR, CDR2 FQNEAQ (reference sequence). The J segment lost 7 bases and the V segment lost 5 bases, leaving 19 bases of the junction unmatched. The CDR3 loop spans 17 amino acids.

The chain employs TRBV7-2 and TRBJ2-1, with 7 bases lining up with TRBD2. V lost 3 bases and J lost 6; bases outside the gene matches: 11. CDR3 length: 16 amino acids. CDR1 and CDR2 (germline): SGHTA, FQGNSA. CDR3 DNA: TGTGCCAGCAGCTTCCTCCCGGGGGGAGGGCTCAATGAGCAGTTCTTC. It is translated as CASSFLPGGGLNEQFF.

The table lists this clone with a count of one. The chain links TRBV4-3 to TRBJ2-1, with 9 bases fitting TRBD2. Trimming took 0 bases from V and 2 from J; bases not matched to a gene: 8. Germline V gene sequence: CDR1 LGHNA, CDR2 YSLEER. CDR3 length: 18 residues. In DNA, the CDR3 is TGCGCCAGCAGCCAAGATCAAGCTAGCGGGAACCCCTACAATGAGCAGTTCTTC. It is translated as CASSQDQASGNPYNEQFF.

This sequence joins TRBV4-1 and TRBJ2-2, with 9 bases lining up with TRBD2. The CDR3 sequence is 17 residues long. The V segment lost 0 bases and the J segment 6 bases; nucleotides outside the gene matches: 8. The germline gives CDR1 MGHRA, CDR2 YSYEKL. For the CDR3, the DNA is TGCGCCAGCAGCCAAGACGGGGCGGGAGGGTTATCCGGGGAGCTGTTTTTT. Its translation is CASSQDGAGGLSGELFF.

There are a few counts of this clone. This chain joins TRBV28 and TRBJ2-1, with TRBD2 matching over 8 bases. Looked up from germline, CDR1 is MDHEN and CDR2 is SYDVKM. This CDR3 comprises 12 residues. Trimming took 1 base from V and 15 from J; bases not matched to a gene: 5. The CDR3: CASSLLAGPGFF. DNA of the CDR3: TGTGCCAGCAGTTTATTAGCGGGACCCGGGTTCTTC.

The genes are TRBV6-4 and TRBJ1-6; perhaps TRBD1 as D (5 bases). The CDR3 runs 13 residues. Between the trimmed V and J ends, which lost 3 bases and 7 bases, there was a span of 7 bases. Germline CDR1 is MRHNA and CDR2 is SNTAGT. This CDR3 is CASSEQENSPLHF. The DNA of the CDR3 is TGTGCCAGCAGTGAACAGGAGAATTCACCCCTCCACTTT.

This clone appeared a few times. The rearrangement joins TRBV6-5 to TRBJ2-7; 9 positions agree with TRBD1. This CDR3 contains 14 residues. J lost 2 bases, V lost 7 bases, and 6 bases had no gene match. The germline V gene encodes CDR1 MNHEY and CDR2 SVGAGI. The chain's CDR3 is CASMVGTGTYEQYF. In DNA, the CDR3 is TGTGCCAGCATGGTAGGGACAGGGACCTACGAGCAGTACTTC.

The V gene is TRBV9, the J gene TRBJ2-1, with TRBD2 matching over 9 bases. The V gene's germline CDR1 is SGDLS and CDR2 YYNGEE. With 6 bases clipped from V and 7 bases from J, the junction kept 8 bases outside the gene matches. The CDR3 loop spans 14 amino acids. The CDR3 DNA sequence: TGTGCCAGCATGGGGGCTAGCGGGAATAATGAGCAGTTCTTC. Protein product: CASMGASGNNEQFF.